The 31 T cell receptor beta chains below were found in one sample sequenced in a study of T-cell reconstitution after alpha-beta-depleted transplantation in children. The TCRbeta library incorporated unique molecular identifiers. One entry per CDR3 protein results from TCRdb running MiXCR on the PCR reads. The table lists about 580,000 distinct CDR3 sequences, about 23% of them singletons. The source material was PBMCs, mostly from graft donor cells, sampled 360 days after TCRalphabeta/CD19-depleted stem cell transplant. The receptor source for this set is a boy in the first two years of life who had a stem cell transplant for acute myeloid leukemia, so the T cells may come from the graft donor.

This clonotype was seen more than once but under ten times. The chain uses TRBV20-1 and TRBJ2-7; D unresolved. The CDR3 totals 11 residues. V lost 3 bases and J 1 base, leaving 4 bases between the germline ends. Germline assignment: CDR1 DFQATT and CDR2 SNEGSKA (reference sequence). The CDR3 nucleotides read TGCAGTGCTAGTAATTCCTACGAGCAGTACTTC. Amino acids: CSASNSYEQYF.

V and J are TRBV10-3 and TRBJ1-5, with 7 bases aligning to TRBD1. In germline, CDR1 is ENHRY, CDR2 SYGVKD. V lost 7 bases and J lost 3; bases outside the gene matches: 3. CDR3 length equals 13 residues. The CDR3 DNA follows: TGTGCCATCAAAGGGACAGACAATCAGCCCCAGCATTTT. It is translated as CAIKGTDNQPQHF.

A word on this clonotype: At one end the junction does not follow the germline gene, possibly because of a read error. V is TRBV4-2 and J is TRBJ2-5; maybe TRBD1 (7 bases). The V gene's germline CDR1 is LGHNA and CDR2 YNFKEQ. CDR3 size: 19 residues. This CDR3 reads CARSPGFPGQEGPQETQYF. Written as DNA, the CDR3 is TGTGCCAGGAGCCCCGGGTTCCCCGGACAGGAGGGACCGCAAGAGACCCAGTACTTC.

There are many counts of this clonotype. V usage is TRBV7-2 and J usage is TRBJ2-2; 12 bases line up with TRBD2. Trimming took 2 bases from V and 6 from J; bases not matched to a gene: 7. Germline assignment: CDR1 SGHTA and CDR2 FQGNSA. The CDR3 is 17 amino acids. The CDR3 sequence is CASSLTLAGGRSGELFF. CDR3 nucleotides: TGTGCCAGCAGCTTAACTCTAGCGGGGGGGCGTTCCGGGGAGCTGTTTTTT.

This clonotype was picked up a small number of times. The chain uses TRBV6-1 and TRBJ2-2; D gene ambiguous. The CDR3 has 15 amino acids. Trimming left V 6 bases short and J 2 bases short, with 13 bases between. In germline, CDR1 is MNHNS, CDR2 SASEGT. CDR3 amino acids: CASRIGVLNTGELFF. CDR3 DNA: TGTGCCAGCAGAATTGGGGTACTTAACACCGGGGAGCTGTTTTTT.

This chain joins TRBV12-3 or TRBV12-4 and TRBJ2-3; 11 bases are a match to TRBD2. This CDR3 spans 19 amino acids. The ends lost 5 bases at V and 0 bases at J; junction bases unmatched: 13. CDR3 in DNA: TGTGCCAGCAGTCCCGTGCGGTCAGGACTAGCGGGTAGCACAGATACGCAGTATTTT. Protein product: CASSPVRSGLAGSTDTQYF.

The genes are TRBV10-3 and TRBJ2-1; 7 bases are shared with TRBD1. Germline CDR1 ENHRY, CDR2 SYGVKD. V lost 5 bases, J lost 1 base, and 5 bases stayed unmatched. CDR3 length equals 15 residues. In DNA form, the CDR3 reads TGTGCCATCAGTAGACGACAGGGTTCCTACAATGAGCAGTTCTTC. It specifies CAISRRQGSYNEQFF.

The CDR3 sequence is CSAGSVTDTQYF. Written as DNA, the CDR3 is TGCAGTGCTGGATCAGTCACCGATACGCAGTATTTT. The chain employs TRBV20-1 and TRBJ2-3; D gene unclear. The CDR3 loop spans 12 amino acids. CDR1 and CDR2 (germline): DFQATT, SNEGSKA (reference sequence). V lost 5 bases, J lost 6 bases, and 12 bases lay in between.

CDR3 loop: CSADSSWGYTF. CDR3 coding DNA: TGCAGTGCTGATAGTAGCTGGGGCTACACCTTC. V is TRBV20-1 and J is TRBJ1-2; D unresolved. The V gene's germline CDR1 is DFQATT and CDR2 SNEGSKA (reference sequence). V dropped 5 bases and J dropped 8 bases, with 12 bases sitting between them. The CDR3 is 11 residues long.

This chain joins TRBV6-6 and TRBJ1-1; D remains unclear. CDR1 and CDR2 from the germline V gene are MNHNY and SVGAGI (reference sequence). Trimming cost V 2 bases and J 7 bases, with 11 bases left between them. The CDR3 is 13 residues long. CDR3 residues: CASSYPDNREAFF. Here the CDR3 DNA reads TGTGCCAGCAGTTACCCCGACAACCGTGAAGCTTTCTTT.

The chain recombines TRBV5-1 with TRBJ1-2, with a weak D call TRBD1 (5 bases). Trimming removed 2 bases at V and 4 bases at J, with 18 bases between. The CDR3 is 16 amino acids. Per the germline V gene, CDR1 is SGHRS and CDR2 is YFSETQ. The CDR3 spells CASSFGNDRHGYGYTF. Here the CDR3 DNA reads TGCGCCAGCAGCTTTGGAAATGACAGACATGGCTATGGCTACACCTTC.

This clonotype was seen ten or more times. The chain recombines TRBV5-1 with TRBJ2-5; 10 nucleotides align to TRBD2. The CDR3 loop spans 17 amino acids. Unmatched junction bases numbered 9, after V lost 0 bases and J lost 4 bases. The V gene's germline CDR1 is SGHRS and CDR2 YFSETQ. As DNA, the CDR3 is TGCGCCAGCAGCTTGGATCCTAGCGGGGGTTCAAGAGAGACCCAGTACTTC. Translated, it gives CASSLDPSGGSRETQYF.

This clonotype was detected a few times. The V and J genes are TRBV6-5 and TRBJ2-2; D ambiguous. Deletions cut 4 bases from V and 0 bases from J, with 15 bases between. CDR1 is MNHEY, CDR2 SVGAGI, per germline. The CDR3 sequence is 17 residues long. CDR3 loop: CASSLHSFISNTGELFF. Written as DNA, the CDR3 is TGTGCCAGCAGTTTACACAGTTTCATTTCGAACACCGGGGAGCTGTTTTTT.

This clonotype was counted at least ten times. J is TRBJ2-2 and V is TRBV7-2; 8 bases align to TRBD2. The germline gives CDR1 SGHTA, CDR2 FQGNSA. The V and J ends lost 3 bases and 0 bases, in that order; junction bases with no gene match: 3. CDR3 length equals 16 residues. CDR3 coding DNA: TGTGCCAGCAGCTTCGGGGGGGGATCGAACACCGGGGAGCTGTTTTTT. Amino acids: CASSFGGGSNTGELFF.

The genes are TRBV4-2 and TRBJ2-3, with 11 bases fitting TRBD2. The CDR3 totals 15 residues. Trimming at V came to 6 bases and at J to 2 bases, leaving 4 bases not matched to a gene. Per the germline V gene, CDR1 is LGHNA and CDR2 is YNFKEQ. In DNA form, the CDR3 reads TGTGCCAGCAGGATACTAGCGGGGGCCACAGATACGCAGTATTTT. Amino acid sequence: CASRILAGATDTQYF.

This clonotype was found many times. The chain joins TRBV29-1 to TRBJ1-1; D is undetermined. This CDR3 spans 12 amino acids. Germline V gene lookup returns CDR1 SQVTM and CDR2 ANQGSEA. Trimming shortened V by 4 bases and J by 2 bases, and 8 bases separated the two germline ends. The CDR3 is CSVATVNTEAFF. In DNA form, the CDR3 reads TGCAGCGTTGCAACGGTTAACACTGAAGCTTTCTTT.

The V gene is TRBV20-1, the J gene TRBJ2-3; 8 nucleotides match TRBD2. Germline lookup yields CDR1 DFQATT and CDR2 SNEGSKA (reference sequence). This CDR3 contains 15 residues. Trimming cost V 6 bases and J 6 bases; bases outside gene matches: 14. CDR3 nucleotides: TGCAGTGCCAGACCTGGGGCGGGGGGCGAGGATACGCAGTATTTT. Translating gives CSARPGAGGEDTQYF.

This clonotype occurred many times. J is TRBJ2-5 and V is TRBV20-1; 8 nucleotides match TRBD1. J was trimmed by 4 bases and V by 5 bases; bases with no gene match: 12. The CDR3 runs to 15 residues. Germline V gives CDR1 DFQATT, CDR2 SNEGSKA (reference sequence). CDR3 bases: TGCAGTGCTCTTTGGCGACAGGGGAGGCGAGAGACCCAGTACTTC. This gives the protein CSALWRQGRRETQYF.

The chain employs TRBV29-1 and TRBJ1-1, with a possible D match to TRBD1 (6 bases). Trimming removed 6 bases at V and 0 bases at J, with 11 bases between. The CDR3 contains 13 residues. Germline CDR1 SQVTM, CDR2 ANQGSEA. For the CDR3, the DNA is TGCAGCGTAGGACAGTGGCTGAACACTGAAGCTTTCTTT. It is translated as CSVGQWLNTEAFF.

This rearrangement joins TRBV20-1 to TRBJ2-6; a weak D match, TRBD2 (6 bases). Germline loops: CDR1 DFQATT, CDR2 SNEGSKA (reference sequence). The ends were cut back, 3 bases at V and 4 bases at J, with 19 bases in the middle. This CDR3 is 17 amino acids long. DNA for the CDR3: TGCAGTGCTAGGACCCGGGACGCCGGGGGAGGGGCCAACGTCCTGACTTTC. Its translation is CSARTRDAGGGANVLTF.

This sequence joins TRBV4-3 and TRBJ2-1; D remains unclear. Trimming took 0 bases from V and 6 from J, leaving 15 bases between them. In germline, CDR1 is LGHNA, CDR2 YSLEER. The CDR3 extends over 16 amino acids. In DNA, the CDR3 is TGCGCCAGCAGCCAAGATCCGGACCCTGTGGGCAATGAGCAGTTCTTC. This translates into CASSQDPDPVGNEQFF.

The genes are TRBV7-9 and TRBJ2-7; TRBD1 is a possible D gene (6 bases). V gave up 4 bases and J gave up 5 bases, with 12 bases separating them. Germline CDR1 is SEHNR and CDR2 is FQNEAQ (reference sequence). The CDR3 extends over 13 amino acids. CDR3 sequence (DNA): TGTGCCAGCAGCTCGGGGACATCGCACGAGCAGTACGTC. Amino acid sequence: CASSSGTSHEQYV.

This clonotype was counted a few times. The chain is built from TRBV14 and TRBJ1-1, with 7 bases identical to TRBD1. The V segment lost 4 bases and the J segment 8 bases; nucleotides outside the gene matches: 16. This CDR3 is 16 amino acids long. Germline CDR1 reads SGHDN; CDR2 reads FVKESK. This chain's CDR3 is CASSRNLRTGALEAFF. Here the CDR3 DNA reads TGTGCCAGCAGCCGTAATCTCCGGACAGGAGCCCTAGAAGCTTTCTTT.

There are many counts of this clonotype. The chain links TRBV5-6 to TRBJ2-1; 7 nucleotides line up with TRBD1. The germline V gene has CDR1 SGHDT and CDR2 YYEEEE. The CDR3 length is 13 residues. V lost 2 bases and J lost 9; bases outside the gene matches: 5. The CDR3 is CASSFDRETEQFF. The CDR3 nucleotides read TGTGCCAGCAGCTTCGACAGGGAGACTGAGCAGTTCTTC.

This clonotype has a count of ten or more. The chain couples TRBV7-9 to TRBJ2-5, with D possibly matching TRBD2 (6 bases). Germline-derived CDR1 and CDR2 are SEHNR and FQNEAQ (reference sequence). V lost 5 bases, J lost 4 bases, and 17 bases lay in between. The CDR3 spans 15 residues. In DNA, the CDR3 is TGTGCCAGCAGCATGGGATTCCTGGAGGGAGAGACCCAGTACTTC. Amino acids: CASSMGFLEGETQYF.

The V call is TRBV20-1, the J call TRBJ1-2; TRBD1 might be the D (5 bases). The CDR3 covers 13 residues. V lost 6 bases and J lost 8, with 19 bases in between. CDR1 DFQATT and CDR2 SNEGSKA come from the germline V gene (reference sequence). The CDR3 sequence is CSAVGVRVQGYTF. The CDR3 coding sequence is TGCAGTGCCGTAGGGGTCAGGGTTCAAGGCTACACCTTC.

This clonotype was seen repeatedly, ten times or more. V usage is TRBV20-1 and J usage is TRBJ2-7; tentatively, D is TRBD1 or TRBD2 (5 bases each). Germline CDR1 reads DFQATT; CDR2 reads SNEGSKA (reference sequence). V was clipped by 3 bases and J by 5 bases, with 14 bases between them. The CDR3 loop spans 13 amino acids. The CDR3 sequence is CSASGGTLDEQYV. CDR3 coding DNA: TGCAGTGCTAGCGGTGGGACCCTCGACGAGCAGTACGTC.

The chain uses TRBV24-1 and TRBJ2-1; maybe TRBD2 (5 bases). CDR1 is KGHDR and CDR2 is SFDVKD in the germline V gene. V gave up 1 base and J gave up 4 bases, with 13 bases separating them. This CDR3 is 16 amino acids long. Here the CDR3 DNA reads TGTGCCACCAGTGATTTTGGGAGAGGGATGTACAATGAGCAGTTCTTC. Its translation is CATSDFGRGMYNEQFF.

In its sample, this clonotype was seen many times. The chain is built from TRBV3-1 and TRBJ1-2; 10 nucleotides align to TRBD1. Trimming took 4 bases from V and 3 from J; bases not matched to a gene: 2. CDR3 size: 14 residues. Germline CDR1 is LGHDT and CDR2 is YNNKEL (reference sequence). Here the CDR3 reads CASSLGQGDYGYTF. The CDR3 DNA follows: TGTGCCAGCAGCCTCGGACAGGGGGACTATGGCTACACCTTC.

This clonotype appeared a few times. This chain joins TRBV12-3 or TRBV12-4 and TRBJ1-5; no definite D call. There are 14 residues in the CDR3. V shed 6 bases and J shed 6 bases, with 15 bases lying between them. CDR3 coding DNA: TGTGCCAGCAGGGCAGGAATCGGGGTTCAGCCCCAGCATTTT. It specifies CASRAGIGVQPQHF.

This clonotype has more than one count but fewer than ten. The chain joins TRBV20-1 to TRBJ2-1; 8 bases agree with TRBD2. Germline values: CDR1 DFQATT, CDR2 SNEGSKA (reference sequence). This CDR3 spans 13 amino acids. The J segment lost 11 bases and the V segment lost 1 base, leaving 7 bases of the junction unmatched. CDR3 DNA: TGCAGTGCTAGAGGCCGGGGGGGTGTTCAGCAGTTCTTC. Protein sequence: CSARGRGGVQQFF.